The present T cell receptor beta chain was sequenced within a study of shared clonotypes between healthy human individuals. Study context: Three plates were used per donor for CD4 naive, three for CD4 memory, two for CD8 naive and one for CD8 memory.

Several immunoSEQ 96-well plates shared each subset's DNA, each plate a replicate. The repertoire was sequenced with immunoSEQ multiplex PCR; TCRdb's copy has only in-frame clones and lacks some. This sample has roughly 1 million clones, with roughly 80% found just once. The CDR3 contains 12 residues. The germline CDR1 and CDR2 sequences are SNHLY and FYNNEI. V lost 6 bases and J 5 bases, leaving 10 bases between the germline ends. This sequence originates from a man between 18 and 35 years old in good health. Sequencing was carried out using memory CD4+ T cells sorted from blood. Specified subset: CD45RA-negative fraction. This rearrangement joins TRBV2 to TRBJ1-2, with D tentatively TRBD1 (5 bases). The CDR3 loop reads CASRGPGYGYTF. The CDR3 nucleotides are TGTGCCAGCAGGGGACCGGGGTATGGCTACACCTTC.